This TCR beta chain was captured in a study of blood T cell repertoires in COVID-19. Study-level background: COVID-19 samples collected from the United States, Italy and Spain covered acute and convalescent phases. PBMCs, B-cell-depleted T cells, or T cells were the source of the cDNA or gDNA that made up the material.

Germline V gene data show CDR1 as SGHAT and CDR2 as FQDESV (reference sequence). This CDR3 has 14 residues. Trimming pared 3 bases from V and 5 bases from J, leaving 11 bases between. Original processing methods: Scientists estimated how many nucleated cells there were by amplifying reference gene primers. Method: immunoSEQ multiplex PCR; TCRdb's copy keeps in-frame clones and lacks some. V, J and clone size derive from that table, while D and trimming were established from the DNA sequence. The table has 65,000 to 85,000 clones, around 82% seen once. This sequence joins TRBV11-1 and TRBJ2-1, with D possibly matching TRBD1 (6 bases). This clonotype originated in a man between 45 and 60 years old with active COVID-19. The sequencing sample was made of peripheral blood. The CDR3 is CASSFRTVNNEQFF. In DNA, the CDR3 is TGTGCCAGCAGCTTCCGGACAGTTAACAATGAGCAGTTCTTC.